This record covers a single T cell receptor (beta chain). Germline loops: CDR1 SGDLS, CDR2 YYNGEE. This CDR3 contains 14 residues. V was pared by 8 bases and J by 1 base, with 15 bases between. These data originate in a study of blood T cell repertoires in COVID-19. In the study overall: PBMCs, B-cell-depleted T cells, or T cells provided the cDNA or gDNA that made up the material.

Authors' methods: Researchers report that nucleated cell counts were estimated from reference gene primer amplification. Only in-frame clones appear in the TCRdb table, and some are missing; sequencing was by immunoSEQ multiplex PCR. For V, J and clone size, that table is used; D and trimming come from the DNA. The sample has 150,000 or so clones, approximately 80% seen once. The source material was peripheral blood. The chain links TRBV9 to TRBJ1-1; D uncertain. This sequence originates from a woman in her fifties or sixties with acute or convalescent COVID-19. The CDR3 bases are TGTGCCAGTTCTACGCTACCCGAGAACACTGAAGCTTTCTTT. Amino acids: CASSTLPENTEAFF.